This T cell receptor beta chain originates from a study of T cell repertoires in cytomegalovirus infection. Study context: Carrying CMV and the relevant HLA type showed in public TCR beta signatures.

One entry per CDR3 protein results from TCRdb running MiXCR on the reads. The repertoire has about 320,000 distinct CDR3 sequences, around 9.5% of them found once; the top ten carry 3.5% to 4.5%. This clonotype was seen at least ten times. Its antigen remains unidentified. J gave up 2 bases and V 4 bases, and 15 bases lay outside the gene matches. Germline CDR1 reads MNHNS; CDR2 reads SASEGT. The CDR3 has 18 residues. Findings and caveats of the study: The cumulative frequency of public TCR beta families identified carriers of CMV plus the relevant HLA. The response measured ex vivo was dominated by TCR beta clonotypes (HLA-C-restricted and CMV-specific).

The source material was PBMCs. The chain couples TRBV6-1 to TRBJ2-3; 7 bases map to TRBD2. This TCR derives from a human donor in good health (CMV status not recorded). Some clones in this sample may be carry-over from other donors' samples. The CDR3 region has the DNA TGTGCCAGCAGTGCTGGTTGGGGGTCTAGCGGATTCACAGATACGCAGTATTTT. Amino acids: CASSAGWGSSGFTDTQYF.